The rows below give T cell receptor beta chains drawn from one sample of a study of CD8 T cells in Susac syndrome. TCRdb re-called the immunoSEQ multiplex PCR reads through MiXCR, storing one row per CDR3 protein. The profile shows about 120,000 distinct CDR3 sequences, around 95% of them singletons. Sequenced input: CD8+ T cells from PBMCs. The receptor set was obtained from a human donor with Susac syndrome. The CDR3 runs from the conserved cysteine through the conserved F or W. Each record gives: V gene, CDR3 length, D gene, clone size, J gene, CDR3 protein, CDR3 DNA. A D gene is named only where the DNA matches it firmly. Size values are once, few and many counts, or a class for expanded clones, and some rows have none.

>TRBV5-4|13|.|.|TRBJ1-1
CASSAWENTEAFF
TGTGCCAGCAGCGCATGGGAGAACACTGAAGCTTTCTTT
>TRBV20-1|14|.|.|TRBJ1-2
CSAQEDTAYYGYTF
TGCAGTGCACAAGAAGACACTGCCTACTATGGCTACACCTTC
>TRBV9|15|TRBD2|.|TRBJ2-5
CASSVVSGSQETQYF
TGTGCCAGCAGCGTAGTTAGCGGGAGCCAAGAGACCCAGTACTTC
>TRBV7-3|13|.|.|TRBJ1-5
CASSQDRNQPQHF
TGTGCCAGCAGCCAAGACAGGAATCAGCCCCAGCATTTT
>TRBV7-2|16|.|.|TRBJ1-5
CASSTGTYRDNQPQHF
TGTGCCAGCAGCACGGGCACCTACAGAGACAATCAGCCCCAGCATTTT
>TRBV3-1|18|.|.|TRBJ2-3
CASSQEASDSPSTDTQYF
TGTGCCAGCAGCCAAGAAGCGTCGGACAGTCCCAGCACAGATACGCAGTATTTT
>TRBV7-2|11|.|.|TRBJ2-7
CASSFTYEQYF
TGTGCCAGCAGCTTTACCTACGAGCAGTACTTC
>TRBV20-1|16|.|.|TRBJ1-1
CSARDPSAGEATEAFF
TGCAGTGCTAGAGATCCCTCGGCGGGGGAAGCCACTGAAGCTTTCTTT
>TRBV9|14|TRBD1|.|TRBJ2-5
CASSVGTGQETQYF
TGTGCCAGCAGCGTCGGGACAGGGCAAGAGACCCAGTACTTC
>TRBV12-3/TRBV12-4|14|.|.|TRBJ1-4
CASSFKGPNEKLFF
TGTGCCAGCAGTTTTAAGGGCCCGAATGAAAAACTGTTTTTT
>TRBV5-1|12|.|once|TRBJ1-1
CASSGGATEAFF
TGCGCCAGCAGCGGCGGGGCCACTGAAGCTTTCTTT
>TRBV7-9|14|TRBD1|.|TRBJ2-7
CASSNRDRVYEQYF
TGTGCCAGCAGCAACCGGGACAGGGTGTACGAGCAGTACTTC
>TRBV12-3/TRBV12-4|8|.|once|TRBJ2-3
CASSTMDF
TGTGCCAGCAGTACAATGGATTTT
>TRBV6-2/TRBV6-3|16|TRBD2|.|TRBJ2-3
CASGGASGSGTDTQYF
TGTGCCAGCGGAGGGGCTAGCGGGAGTGGTACAGATACGCAGTATTTT
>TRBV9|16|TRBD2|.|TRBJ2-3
CASSVSSGDHTDTQYF
TGTGCCAGCAGCGTTTCAAGCGGGGACCACACAGATACGCAGTATTTT
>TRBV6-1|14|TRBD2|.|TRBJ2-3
CASTLAGETDTQYF
TGTGCCAGCACCCTCGCGGGGGAAACAGATACGCAGTATTTT
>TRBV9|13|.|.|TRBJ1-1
CASSETYRTEAFF
TGTGCCAGCAGCGAGACCTATCGCACTGAAGCTTTCTTT
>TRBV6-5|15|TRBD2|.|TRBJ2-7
CASSYAGGGAYEQYF
TGTGCCAGCAGTTACGCGGGCGGGGGGGCCTACGAGCAGTACTTC
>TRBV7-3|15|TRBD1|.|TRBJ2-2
CASSWTGGATGELFF
TGTGCCAGCAGCTGGACAGGGGGGGCCACCGGGGAGCTGTTTTTT
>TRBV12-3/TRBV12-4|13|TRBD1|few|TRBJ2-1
CASSLGQGDEQFF
TGTGCCAGCAGTTTAGGCCAGGGGGATGAGCAGTTCTTC
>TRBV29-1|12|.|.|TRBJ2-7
CSSSDNSYEQYF
TGCAGCTCCTCCGACAACTCCTACGAGCAGTACTTC
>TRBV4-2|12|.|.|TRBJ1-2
CASSQDFYGYTF
TGTGCCAGCAGCCAAGATTTCTATGGCTACACCTTC
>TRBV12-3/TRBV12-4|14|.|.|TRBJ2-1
CASSLGSTYNEQFF
TGTGCCAGCAGTTTGGGCAGTACCTACAATGAGCAGTTCTTC
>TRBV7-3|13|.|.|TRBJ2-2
CASSLRGTLELFF
TGTGCCAGCAGCTTAAGGGGTACTTTGGAGCTGTTTTTT
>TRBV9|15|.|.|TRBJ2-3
CASTITGRSTDTQYF
TGTGCCAGCACCATAACAGGGCGCAGCACAGATACGCAGTATTTT
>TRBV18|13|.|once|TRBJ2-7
CASSYRGFYEQYF
TGTGCCAGCTCGTATCGGGGCTTCTACGAGCAGTACTTC
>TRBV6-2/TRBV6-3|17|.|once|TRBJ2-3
CASSYSRQRVPFDTQYF
TGTGCCAGCAGTTACTCGAGGCAGCGAGTCCCATTCGATACGCAGTATTTT
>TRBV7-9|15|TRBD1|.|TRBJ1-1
CASSSTGGMNTEAFF
TGTGCCAGCAGCTCCACAGGGGGCATGAACACTGAAGCTTTCTTT
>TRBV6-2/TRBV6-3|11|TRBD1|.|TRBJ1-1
CASSKDREAFF
TGTGCCAGCAGTAAGGACAGGGAAGCTTTCTTT
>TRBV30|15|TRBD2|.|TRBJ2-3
CAWSSGTSLADTQYF
TGTGCCTGGAGTTCCGGGACTAGCTTAGCAGATACGCAGTATTTT
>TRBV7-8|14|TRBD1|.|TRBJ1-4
CASSLQGVNEKLFF
TGTGCCAGCAGCTTACAGGGGGTTAATGAAAAACTGTTTTTT
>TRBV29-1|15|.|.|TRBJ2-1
CSVELPWVGQNEQFF
TGCAGCGTTGAATTACCCTGGGTGGGGCAGAATGAGCAGTTCTTC
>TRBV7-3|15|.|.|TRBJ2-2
CASSLARGFTGELFF
TGTGCCAGCAGCTTAGCCAGGGGATTCACCGGGGAGCTGTTTTTT
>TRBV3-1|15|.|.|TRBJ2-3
CASSQDGLSTDTQYF
TGTGCCAGCAGCCAAGACGGACTAAGCACAGATACGCAGTATTTT
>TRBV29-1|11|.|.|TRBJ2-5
CSVGQQETQYF
TGCAGCGTCGGACAGCAAGAGACCCAGTACTTC
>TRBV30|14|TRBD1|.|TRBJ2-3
CAWSPGQGTDTQYF
TGTGCCTGGTCGCCGGGACAGGGAACAGATACGCAGTATTTT
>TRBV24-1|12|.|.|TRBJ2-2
CATSGPSGELFF
TGTGCCACCAGTGGTCCGTCCGGGGAGCTGTTTTTT
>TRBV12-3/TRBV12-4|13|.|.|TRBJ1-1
CASSSQDGTEAFF
TGTGCCAGCAGTTCTCAGGATGGCACTGAAGCTTTCTTT
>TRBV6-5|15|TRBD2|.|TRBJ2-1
CASSSEREGPNEQFF
TGTGCCAGCAGTTCCGAGCGGGAGGGCCCAAATGAGCAGTTCTTC
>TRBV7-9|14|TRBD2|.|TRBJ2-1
CASSYGGADNEQFF
TGTGCCAGCAGTTACGGGGGGGCCGACAATGAGCAGTTCTTC
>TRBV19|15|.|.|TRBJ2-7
CASRHGAGSSYEQYF
TGTGCCAGCCGTCATGGGGCGGGCTCATCCTACGAGCAGTACTTC
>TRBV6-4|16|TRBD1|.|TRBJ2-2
CASSDLDRGHGGELFF
TGTGCCAGCAGTGACCTCGACAGGGGGCATGGCGGGGAGCTGTTTTTT
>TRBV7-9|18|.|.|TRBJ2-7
CASSPKSGGRQGSREQYF
TGTGCCAGCAGCCCGAAATCCGGGGGACGGCAGGGATCGAGGGAGCAGTACTTC
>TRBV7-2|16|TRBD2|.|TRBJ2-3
CASSLGTSGATDTQYF
TGTGCCAGCAGCTTAGGGACTAGCGGGGCCACAGATACGCAGTATTTT
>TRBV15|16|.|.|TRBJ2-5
CATRISYRGGEETQYF
TGTGCCACCAGGATTAGTTACAGGGGAGGGGAAGAGACCCAGTACTTC
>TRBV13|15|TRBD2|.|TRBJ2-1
CASSSLAGMNNEQFF
TGTGCCAGCAGCTCACTAGCGGGGATGAACAATGAGCAGTTCTTC